One and the same sample provided the 11 T cell receptor beta chains below, sequenced in a study of type 1 and type 2 diabetes patients listed by TCRdb under 2016. Instrument used: Illumina MiSeq. Genomic DNA from sorted T cell subsets was used as template for TCRbeta CDR3 amplification. The TCRbeta CDR3 region was amplified by multiplex PCR with 30 forward and 13 reverse primers. Using fastp trimming at Q25 and MiXCR clonotype assembly, TCRdb reanalyzed the public sequencing data and kept in-frame beta chains. Each entry merges the rows of one CDR3 protein and shows their most common DNA and genes. Across this sample there are 280,000 or so distinct CDR3 sequences, with 45% to 60% seen only once. Approximately 14% of the sample is in the top ten clones. Sequences were obtained from peripheral blood mononuclear cells (PBMCs). Receptors originate from a man between 18 and 29 years old with type 2 diabetes.

This clonotype was counted a few times. DNA for the CDR3: TGTGCCAGCAGTTGGGGCCACAGGAACTACGAGCAGTACTTC. Amino acids: CASSWGHRNYEQYF. The chain carries TRBV6-5 and TRBJ2-7; tentative D call: TRBD1 (5 bases). V was shortened by 4 bases and J by 3 bases, with 13 bases between the two germline ends. The CDR3 spans 14 residues. Germline-derived CDR1 and CDR2 are MNHEY and SVGAGI.

Comment on this clonotype: One base away lies a much larger clone, so this may be a sequencing read error. The V gene is TRBV28, the J gene TRBJ2-7; no definite D call. In germline, CDR1 is MDHEN, CDR2 SYDVKM. The CDR3 consists of 12 residues. Deletions cut 5 bases from V and 0 bases from J, with 5 bases between. CDR3 nucleotides: TGTGCCAGCAGTAGGACCTCCTACGAGCAGTACTTC. Its translation is CASSRTSYEQYF.

The J gene is TRBJ1-1, the V gene TRBV6-1; 10 bases are shared with TRBD1. V was clipped by 3 bases and J by 6 bases; unmatched bases: 7. The germline gives CDR1 MNHNS, CDR2 SASEGT. This CDR3 is 15 amino acids long. In DNA, the CDR3 is TGTGCCAGCAGTGAGATGGGACAGGGGCTTTCTGAAGCTTTCTTT. Its translation is CASSEMGQGLSEAFF.

The chain is built from TRBV7-8 and TRBJ1-6; 7 bases fit TRBD1. The CDR3 runs to 17 residues. Per germline, CDR1 SGHVS and CDR2 FQNEAQ. Germline trimming cut 6 bases from V and 6 bases from J; bases unmatched to any gene: 14. The CDR3 here is CASSYNLRDSLNSPLHF. CDR3 in DNA: TGTGCCAGCAGTTACAATCTACGGGACAGCCTTAATTCACCCCTCCACTTT.

CDR3 sequence: CASSYSIEVRAHEQYF. The CDR3 region has the DNA TGTGCCAGCAGTTACTCGATCGAAGTTAGGGCCCACGAGCAGTACTTC. This chain links TRBV6-6 with TRBJ2-7; unclear D gene. V was shortened by 0 bases and J by 5 bases, with 17 bases between the two germline ends. The CDR3 length is 16 residues. Germline CDR1 is MNHNY and CDR2 is SVGAGI (reference sequence).

The chain is built from TRBV20-1 and TRBJ2-2; TRBD2 aligns across 12 bases. With V trimmed by 5 bases and J by 4 bases, 17 bases remained unmatched. This CDR3 has 19 amino acids. CDR1 and CDR2 (germline): DFQATT, SNEGSKA (reference sequence). CDR3 loop: CSARDLALAGGPGTGELFF. CDR3 DNA sequence: TGCAGTGCTCGCGACCTTGCTCTAGCGGGAGGGCCGGGCACCGGGGAGCTGTTTTTT.

CDR3 DNA sequence: TGCGCCAGCAGACCCCAATTCGGGAGTCCCCACGAGCAGTACTTC. Translated: CASRPQFGSPHEQYF. This rearrangement joins TRBV5-1 to TRBJ2-7; D possibly corresponds to TRBD2 (6 bases). The V end was cut by 5 bases, the J end by 5 bases, with 20 bases between. There are 15 residues in the CDR3. The germline gives CDR1 SGHRS, CDR2 YFSETQ.

The chain links TRBV10-1 to TRBJ2-2; no firm D call. The CDR3 runs to 15 residues. Germline V gene lookup returns CDR1 WNHNN and CDR2 SYGVQD (reference sequence). Trimming removed 4 bases at V and 4 bases at J, with 13 bases between. The CDR3 reads CASSADPGLTGELFF. For the CDR3, the DNA is TGCGCCAGCAGTGCAGACCCTGGTCTCACCGGGGAGCTGTTTTTT.

The count of this clonotype is one. Mismatch with germline at one junction end may stem from a read error. This chain uses TRBV7-6 with TRBJ2-1, with D unclear. The CDR3 totals 15 residues. The germline V gene has CDR1 SGHVS and CDR2 FNYEAQ. CDR3 nucleotides: TGTGCCACCAGCAGAGATCCGAATTCCTACAATGAGCAGTTCTTC. The encoded protein is CATSRDPNSYNEQFF. The full variable domain, completed using reference TRBV7-6 and TRBJ2-1, is GAGVSQSPRYKVTKRGQDVALRCDPISGHVSLYWYRQALGQGPEFLTYFNYEAQQDKSGLPNDRFSAERPEGSISTLTIQRTEQRDSAMYRCATSRDPNSYNEQFFGPGTRLTVL.

This clonotype was observed a few times. The J gene is TRBJ1-2, the V gene TRBV24-1; no clear D. The germline V gene has CDR1 KGHDR and CDR2 SFDVKD. The length of the CDR3 is 15 residues. The V gene lost 4 bases and the J gene lost 7 bases, with 18 bases spanning the gap. CDR3: CATSEPTSPLGGYTF. CDR3 nucleotide sequence: TGTGCCACCAGTGAACCGACAAGTCCCCTCGGTGGCTACACCTTC.

This clonotype came up many times. The V gene is TRBV7-2, the J gene TRBJ1-1; 7 nucleotides agree with TRBD1. This CDR3 has 13 residues. The V and J ends lost 5 bases and 3 bases, in that order; junction bases with no gene match: 3. The germline CDR1 and CDR2 sequences are SGHTA and FQGNSA. CDR3 coding DNA: TGTGCCAGCAGCCGGCAGGGGGACACTGAAGCTTTCTTT. Protein product: CASSRQGDTEAFF.